The 5 T cell receptor beta chains below all came from one sample that was sequenced in a study of cytomegalovirus exposure and HLA in healthy donors. Generated by immunoSEQ multiplex PCR, the TCRdb table keeps only in-frame clones and is missing some. The sample consists of about 97,000 clones, about 95% of them appearing once. Sequenced sample: PBMCs. These receptors were collected from a woman younger than 35 in good health and CMV-seronegative.

The chain couples TRBV18 to TRBJ1-1; 9 bases are a match to TRBD1. Per the germline V gene, CDR1 is KGHSH and CDR2 is LQKENI. This CDR3 region has 14 residues. V trimming: 6 bases; J trimming: 3 bases; junction bases outside the gene matches: 5. CDR3 sequence reads: CASSSGQGHTEAFF. In DNA, the CDR3 is TGTGCCAGCTCGAGTGGACAGGGGCACACTGAAGCTTTCTTT.

CDR3 coding DNA: TGTGCCAGCTCACCCCCAGGACTGTACCAAGAGACCCAGTACTTC. Translated, it gives CASSPPGLYQETQYF. This chain joins TRBV18 and TRBJ2-5; weak D call: TRBD2 (5 bases). The CDR3 sequence is 15 residues long. From germline, CDR1 is KGHSH and CDR2 LQKENI. The V end lost 3 bases, the J end lost 0 bases, and 11 bases lay between the germline ends.

This chain links TRBV6-5 with TRBJ2-7, with 11 bases identical to TRBD2. This CDR3 region has 14 residues. Germline V gives CDR1 MNHEY, CDR2 SVGAGI. V shed 7 bases, J shed 2 bases, and the junction held 4 bases outside the gene matches. CDR3 DNA: TGTGCCAGCACCATGACTAGCGGGACCTACGAGCAGTACTTC. Its translation is CASTMTSGTYEQYF.

The V call is TRBV6-5, the J call TRBJ2-1, with D unresolved. This CDR3 spans 13 amino acids. Deletions cut 0 bases from V and 4 bases from J, with 4 bases between. Germline loops: CDR1 MNHEY, CDR2 SVGAGI. In DNA, the CDR3 is TGTGCCAGCAGTTACTCACATTACAATGAGCAGTTCTTC. Translation gives CASSYSHYNEQFF.

This clone came up once. This chain links TRBV9 with TRBJ2-1; D possibly corresponds to TRBD2 (5 bases). Germline-derived CDR1 and CDR2 are SGDLS and YYNGEE. V lost 3 bases and J lost 6, with 13 bases in between. This CDR3 has 14 residues. The CDR3 DNA sequence: TGTGCCAGCAGCGGATACGGACTCCTCAATGAGCAGTTCTTC. Residues: CASSGYGLLNEQFF.